The 5 T cell receptor beta chains reported below all come from one sample, sequenced in a study of shared clonotypes between healthy human individuals. The data were produced by immunoSEQ multiplex PCR, yet TCRdb's version contains in-frame clones alone and is incomplete. The sample holds approximately 530,000 clones, approximately 95% seen once. The sequenced sample consisted of naive CD4+ T cells sorted from blood. The subset: CD45RA+ positively selected. The receptors here all came from a young woman in good health.

The rearrangement joins TRBV28 to TRBJ2-2; D may match TRBD1 or TRBD2 (6 bases each). Per the germline V gene, CDR1 is MDHEN and CDR2 is SYDVKM. Deletions cut 6 bases from V and 0 bases from J, with 17 bases between. This CDR3 has 17 amino acids. The CDR3 DNA reads TGTGCCAGCAGGTTACGACGTGGGGGGCCGAACACCGGGGAGCTGTTTTTT. Its protein is CASRLRRGGPNTGELFF.

This chain connects TRBV6-1 to TRBJ2-7, with 7 bases fitting TRBD1. The CDR3 length is 12 residues. Losses at the gene ends were 9 bases for V and 3 bases for J; bases not matched to a gene: 5. The germline CDR1 and CDR2 sequences are MNHNS and SASEGT. CDR3 protein: CASDRDRYEQYF. CDR3 nucleotide sequence: TGTGCCAGTGACAGGGATCGCTACGAGCAGTACTTC.

J is TRBJ2-3 and V is TRBV27, with 8 positions matching TRBD1. This CDR3 has 15 residues. In germline, CDR1 is MNHEY, CDR2 SMNVEV (reference sequence). J gave up 9 bases and V 6 bases, and 14 bases lay outside the gene matches. CDR3 sequence reads: CASRSGGWEDDTQYF. CDR3 in DNA: TGTGCCAGCAGGTCAGGGGGCTGGGAGGACGACACGCAGTATTTT.

The V and J genes are TRBV19 and TRBJ2-5; 13 positions match TRBD2. This CDR3 is 15 amino acids long. The V gene end was trimmed by 5 bases and the J gene end by 4 bases; junction bases not matched to a gene: 4. In germline, CDR1 is LNHDA, CDR2 SQIVND (reference sequence). This chain's CDR3 is CASSWTSGSLETQYF. Here the CDR3 DNA reads TGTGCCAGTAGTTGGACTAGCGGGAGTTTAGAGACCCAGTACTTC.

The rearrangement links TRBV27 to TRBJ2-2, with 9 positions matching TRBD2. Germline V gene lookup returns CDR1 MNHEY and CDR2 SMNVEV (reference sequence). This CDR3 spans 15 amino acids. J gave up 4 bases and V 1 base, and 1 base lay outside the gene matches. The CDR3 reads CASSLFSGSTGELFF. The CDR3 DNA follows: TGTGCCAGCAGTTTATTTAGCGGGAGCACCGGGGAGCTGTTTTTT.